This TCR beta chain was sequenced for a study of T cell changes during pregnancy in multiple sclerosis. Trimming took 0 bases from V and 0 from J, leaving 16 bases between them. The CDR3 covers 17 residues. Germline V gives CDR1 SGHDT, CDR2 YYEEEE. Here immunoSEQ multiplex PCR was the method, and the copy in TCRdb shows in-frame clones only, minus some. The sample records tens of thousands of clones, just under 85% being singletons. The rearrangement joins TRBV5-6 to TRBJ2-7; a weak D match, TRBD2 (5 bases). Material: CD8+ T cells from peripheral blood mononuclear cells, obtained in the first trimester of pregnancy. The TCR originated in a female donor in good health, enrolled as a control in a pregnancy study. CDR3 sequence reads: CASSLVTDVAFSYEQYF. DNA of the CDR3: TGTGCCAGCAGCTTGGTAACGGACGTAGCGTTCTCCTACGAGCAGTACTTC.